This T cell receptor beta chain was identified in a study of CD8 T cells in ankylosing spondylitis. Germline CDR1 LGHDT, CDR2 YNNKEL (reference sequence). The germline V and J ends were trimmed by 4 bases and 0 bases, with 9 bases remaining between them. The CDR3 extends over 14 amino acids. In regard to this clonotype: Its antigen is as yet unknown.

TCRdb independently ran MiXCR on the 5' RACE reads; one entry per CDR3 protein. The sample yields some 240,000 distinct CDR3 sequences, over 15% seen once. Study-wide results and limits: A CD8+ phenotype characterized the disease-linked clones, which were relatively rare in peripheral blood. Reportedly, matched ankylosing spondylitis synovial fluid was significantly enriched for disease-linked clones.

Sequenced sample: blood, either unsorted or a sorted T cell fraction (not recorded which). This clonotype originated in a male donor with ankylosing spondylitis or in good health (not recorded which). The V and J genes are TRBV3-1 and TRBJ2-5; D unresolved. The CDR3 reads CASSPPSYQETQYF. DNA of the CDR3: TGTGCCAGCAGCCCCCCCAGCTACCAAGAGACCCAGTACTTC.